This T cell receptor beta chain emerged from a study of naive and memory T cell subsets. Findings and caveats of the study: Tuberculin site TCR excess was interpreted as type IV hypersensitivity infiltration. This RNA-based method may be sensitive to activation-related transcript changes. TCRs were reportedly recovered from both biopsy types, mostly tuberculin test sites.

Ligated cDNA underwent four rounds of PCR with nested alpha and beta constant region primers and SP2. MiXCR, run by TCRdb on the UMI-ligation and nested PCR reads, gives a single entry per CDR3 protein. The sample lists fewer than 35,000 distinct CDR3 sequences, 5.5% to 7.5% seen once, with roughly 3.3% in the top ten. The treatment here: skin biopsy from PPD injection site in Mantoux-positive individual. A UMI-containing oligonucleotide was joined by 3' ligation to the TCR cDNA template. Of note for this clonotype: Its specificity is not known.

Germline values: CDR1 SGHKS, CDR2 YYEKEE (reference sequence). The CDR3 contains 18 residues. Trimming took off 2 bases at V and 0 bases at J, with 18 bases between the two ends. This receptor was identified in an adult in good health. The chain employs TRBV5-5 and TRBJ1-5; D might be TRBD1 (6 bases). The sample here was skin, taken from a tuberculin skin test site. CDR3: CASSLDQPNRDSNQPQHF. The CDR3 DNA is TGTGCCAGCAGCTTAGATCAACCTAACAGGGATAGCAATCAGCCCCAGCATTTT.